This T cell receptor beta chain was identified in a study of blood T cell repertoires in COVID-19 (dated by TCRdb to the early 2020s). The study in broad terms: Collaborator samples came from the United States, Italy and Spain and covered acute and convalescent phases of COVID-19. The material from the prospective study consisted of cDNA or gDNA derived from T cells, B-cell-depleted T cells, or PBMCs. The dataset comprised deeply sampled blood TCRbeta repertoires from subjects exposed to, actively infected with, or recovered from COVID-19. The repertoires were released in a freely available public database intended as a resource for research on the immune response to SARS-CoV-2. Samples were obtained from the ongoing ImmuneRACE study (first 160 participants) and from 950 to 1,500 subjects provided by 6 global collaborators. Sample metadata almost always included a de-identified subject ID, COVID-19 status, age in years and sex. Where available, HLA class I and class II types were obtained from metadata supplied by the sample provider rather than from assay-based typing. Overall results and qualifications from the work: How much clinical and demographic metadata was included differed by source and by participant, and the metadata was provided uncurated.

Whole blood was collected in K2EDTA tubes by collaborating institutions according to the institutions' own protocols. For TCRbeta analysis, collaborators shipped samples in one of three forms: frozen whole blood, isolated PBMCs, or DNA extracted from either of those sample types. About this clone: Its specific antigen is unknown. There are no base qualities to consult, and no much larger clone falls within one base.

TCRbeta CDR3 regions were amplified from genomic DNA using the immunoSEQ Assay, a bias-controlled multiplex PCR. The authors' analysis ran thus. The number of nucleated cells in each sample was estimated from the amplification of reference gene primers within the assay. To quantify the absolute abundance of each unique TCRbeta CDR3 rearrangement, sequence reads were collapsed and filtered. Productive Simpson clonality was computed per sample as the square root of Simpson's diversity index over productive rearrangements. TCRdb mirrors the immuneACCESS table, restricted to in-frame sequences. Some clones are absent from its copies; in checked studies, under half trace to an unresolved V gene, and the reason for the others is unknown. V and J calls and clone size are given by that table; D and trimming were obtained from the DNA. A total of 65,000 to 90,000 clones appear in this sample, more than 80% of them only once. Of the sample, about 4.8% falls within the top ten clones.

From the germline V gene (reference sequence), CDR1 is LNHDA and CDR2 is SQIVND. V loses 5 bases at its end and J loses 4 bases; junction bases beyond the gene matches: 7. The CDR3 numbers 15 residues from cysteine through phenylalanine. Only the CDR3 portion is preserved as DNA: 45 bases, with reading frame beginning at the first base. The receptor's source is a woman over 75 with active or convalescent COVID-19. Sequencing input: peripheral blood. In this chain, TRBV19 is recombined with TRBJ2-3, and TRBD1 aligns with 9 junction nucleotides. CDR3 loop: CASSAGQGSPDTQYF. The sequenced DNA is TGTGCCAGTAGTGCGGGACAGGGTTCTCCAGATACGCAGTATTTT. The reference TRBV19 and TRBJ2-3 proteins fill in what lies around the CDR3, so the full variable domain reads DGGITQSPKYLFRKEGQNVTLSCEQNLNHDAMYWYRQDPGQGLRLIYYSQIVNDFQKGDIAEGYSVSREKKESFPLTVTSAQKNPTAFYLCASSAGQGSPDTQYFGPGTRLTVL.